This TCR beta chain was obtained from a study of graft-versus-host responses after intestinal transplantation. Study overall: Isolated intestinal, liver-intestinal, or multivisceral transplants had been given to the recipients. Each patient got anti-thymocyte globulin induction, then tacrolimus and steroids for roughly 3 years.

Graft samples were processed, releasing intraepithelial and lamina propria lymphocytes. This CDR3 is 17 amino acids long. V lost 0 bases, J lost 8 bases, and 6 bases stayed unmatched. Germline V gives CDR1 LNHNV, CDR2 YYDKDF (reference sequence). This clone was picked up a small number of times. What it recognizes is unknown. The data were produced by immunoSEQ multiplex PCR, yet TCRdb's version contains in-frame clones alone and is incomplete. The sample contains approximately 37,000 clones, roughly nine tenths of which appear only once. The study, taken as a whole, reports: High graft-versus-host to host-versus-graft clonal ratios were seen in allografts of patients with graft-donor T cell macrochimerism. Recipient marrow harbored GvH clones, some of which surfaced first in ileum or blood.

The source material was ileum tissue, sampled around seven months after intestinal transplant. J is TRBJ2-1 and V is TRBV15, with TRBD2 matching over 14 bases. This sequence was found in a human patient who received an intestinal transplant, so some T cells may come from the graft donor. This CDR3 is CATSRDGTSGRGDEQFF. The CDR3 DNA reads as TGTGCCACCAGCAGAGATGGGACTAGCGGGAGAGGGGATGAGCAGTTCTTC.